These 14 T cell receptor beta chains share one sample of origin, sequenced in a study of OX40 agonist ivuxolimab in advanced cancers. The protocol was immunoSEQ multiplex PCR, while the TCRdb copy is restricted to in-frame clones and leaves out a portion. Of roughly 70,000 clones in the sample, around four fifths were seen once. This material consisted of CD4+ or CD8+ T cells sorted from blood, taken in a trial of the OX40 agonist ivuxolimab. The source of these receptors is an adult with an advanced solid tumor such as melanoma, head and neck, liver or kidney cancer.

The CDR3 spells CASSLGGPRDTQYF. The CDR3 nucleotides read TGCGCCAGCAGCTTAGGAGGGCCTAGAGATACGCAGTATTTT. The chain combines TRBV5-1 with TRBJ2-3; D may be TRBD2 (6 bases). The germline gives CDR1 SGHRS, CDR2 YFSETQ. V was pared by 2 bases and J by 5 bases, with 12 bases between. This CDR3 is built from 14 residues.

This clone was counted a single time. The rearrangement joins TRBV9 to TRBJ1-2; tentatively, D is TRBD1 (5 bases). CDR3 size: 18 residues. V dropped 4 bases and J dropped 1 base, with 23 bases sitting between them. CDR1 SGDLS and CDR2 YYNGEE come from the germline V gene. This CDR3 is CASSPEVGAADLNYGYTF. The CDR3 region has the DNA TGTGCCAGCAGCCCTGAGGTTGGGGCCGCCGACCTTAACTATGGCTACACCTTC.

This rearrangement joins TRBV29-1 to TRBJ2-1; 13 positions agree with TRBD2. The CDR3 spans 15 residues. The germline gives CDR1 SQVTM, CDR2 ANQGSEA. V shed 6 bases, J shed 6 bases, and the junction held 8 bases outside the gene matches. CDR3 bases: TGCAGCGTGGGCAAGACTAGCGGGGGGTCCAATGAGCAGTTCTTC. It is translated as CSVGKTSGGSNEQFF.

This chain joins TRBV7-2 and TRBJ2-1; perhaps TRBD2 as D (5 bases). V was cut by 1 base and J by 7 bases, with 14 bases left in between. CDR3 length: 15 residues. CDR1 and CDR2 from the germline V gene are SGHTA and FQGNSA. DNA for the CDR3: TGTGCCAGCAGCTTAGTTTCGATACCGGGAAATGAGCAGTTCTTC. Residues: CASSLVSIPGNEQFF.

The chain is built from TRBV13 and TRBJ1-4; tentative D call: TRBD1 (5 bases). The V gene's germline CDR1 is PRHDT and CDR2 FYEKMQ (reference sequence). The ends were cut back, 2 bases at V and 8 bases at J, with 15 bases in the middle. The CDR3 sequence is 15 residues long. The CDR3 coding sequence is TGTGCCAGCAGCTTACACAGTGGGGGTAGGGAAAAACTGTTTTTT. This sequence encodes CASSLHSGGREKLFF.

The rearrangement uses TRBV5-4 and TRBJ2-5; 8 nucleotides line up with TRBD1. Trimming took 9 bases from V and 3 from J; bases not matched to a gene: 7. Germline V gives CDR1 SGHNT, CDR2 YYREEE (reference sequence). This CDR3 has 13 residues. The CDR3 DNA follows: TGTGCCACCGGACAGGGAGGAGAAGAGACCCAGTACTTC. Its translation: CATGQGGEETQYF. Using reference TRBV5-4 and TRBJ2-5 for the parts outside the CDR3, the full variable domain is ETGVTQSPTHLIKTRGQQVTLRCSSQSGHNTVSWYQQALGQGPQFIFQYYREEENGRGNFPPRFSGLQFPNYSSELNVNALELDDSALYLCATGQGGEETQYFGPGTRLLVL.

The rearrangement uses TRBV4-1 and TRBJ2-5, with 9 nucleotides matching TRBD1. Trimming took 2 bases from V and 5 from J; bases not matched to a gene: 12. Germline loops: CDR1 MGHRA, CDR2 YSYEKL. The CDR3 length is 17 residues. CDR3 protein: CASSQKSGTGSRETQYF. The CDR3 DNA is TGCGCCAGCAGCCAAAAGAGCGGGACAGGGTCAAGGGAGACCCAGTACTTC.

J is TRBJ2-2 and V is TRBV30; D not resolved. Per the germline V gene, CDR1 is GTSNPN and CDR2 is SVGIG (reference sequence). Trimming pared 1 base from V and 8 bases from J, leaving 8 bases between. The CDR3 is 12 amino acids. The chain's CDR3 is CAWSAGAGELFF. CDR3 DNA: TGTGCCTGGAGTGCGGGCGCTGGGGAGCTGTTTTTT.

The gene calls are TRBV7-7 and TRBJ2-6; TRBD1 might be the D (5 bases). Germline assignment: CDR1 SSHAT and CDR2 FNYEAQ (reference sequence). This CDR3 contains 18 residues. Trimming removed 3 bases from V and 4 bases from J, with 19 bases in between. Here the CDR3 DNA reads TGTGCCAGCAGCTTCTATTTTGACAGCCTAGGGGGGGCCAACGTCCTGACTTTC. It yields the protein CASSFYFDSLGGANVLTF.

This chain uses TRBV9 with TRBJ1-6, with a tentative D call TRBD1 (5 bases). V was trimmed by 0 bases and J by 13 bases, leaving 14 bases between them. This CDR3 is 14 amino acids long. Per the germline V gene, CDR1 is SGDLS and CDR2 is YYNGEE. In DNA form, the CDR3 reads TGTGCCAGCAGCGTAGAGGGGTTAGCCGGCCCCCTCCACTTT. As protein: CASSVEGLAGPLHF.

In this sample, this clone turned up a few times. The J gene is TRBJ1-2, the V gene TRBV21-1. TRBV21-1 corresponds to a pseudogene. The CDR3 loop spans 19 amino acids. The CDR3 sequence is CASSKYGRIPGGRSYGYTF. For the CDR3, the DNA is TGTGCCAGCAGCAAGTATGGAAGGATACCAGGCGGCAGGTCCTATGGCTACACCTTC.

Only a few counts were recorded for this clone. The V call is TRBV10-3, the J call TRBJ1-1; D ambiguous. Germline CDR1 ENHRY, CDR2 SYGVKD. The ends were cut back, 8 bases at V and 6 bases at J, with 10 bases in the middle. The CDR3 has 11 residues. DNA of the CDR3: TGTGCCATCTCCGGAAACGCTGAAGCTTTCTTT. Encoded protein: CAISGNAEAFF.

J is TRBJ1-1 and V is TRBV18; D uncertain. The length of the CDR3 is 14 residues. V was clipped by 6 bases and J by 1 base, with 12 bases between them. Germline V gene sequence: CDR1 KGHSH, CDR2 LQKENI. The DNA for the CDR3 is TGTGCCAGCTCCACGTCTAGAGGGAACACTGAAGCTTTCTTT. It encodes CASSTSRGNTEAFF.

This chain connects TRBV2 to TRBJ1-3; D is uncertain. V shed 5 bases and J shed 5 bases, with 7 bases lying between them. The CDR3 contains 12 residues. Germline CDR1 reads SNHLY; CDR2 reads FYNNEI. CDR3 bases: TGTGCCAGCAGTTACGAACGAAACACCATATATTTT. As protein: CASSYERNTIYF.